The entry below describes one T cell receptor beta chain. This specimen comes from a study of cytomegalovirus exposure and HLA in healthy donors. An approximately 120-subject validation cohort, separate from the approximately 610-subject first cohort, supplied the donors. Clones were sequenced by immunoSEQ multiplex PCR, and TCRdb holds only the in-frame ones, with some missing. The repertoire has approximately 220,000 clones, more than 75% of them found once; the top ten carry roughly 2.5%. The length of the CDR3 is 16 residues. Germline CDR1 GTSNPN, CDR2 SVGIG (reference sequence). Trimming removed 3 bases from V and 5 bases from J; junction bases left unmatched: 12.

Specimen: PBMCs. This chain joins TRBV30 and TRBJ1-5; 8 bases map to TRBD1. This clonotype originated in a man between 18 and 29 years old in good health and CMV-seronegative. In nucleotides, the CDR3 is TGTGCCTGGAGCCCGGACAGGGAGGGCCTTTATCAGCCCCAGCATTTT. Its translation is CAWSPDREGLYQPQHF. Complete variable domain (other parts from reference TRBV30 and TRBJ1-5): SQTIHQWPATLVQPVGSPLSLECTVEGTSNPNLYWYRQAAGRGLQLLFYSVGIGQISSEVPQNLSASRPQDRQFILSSKKLLLSDSGFYLCAWSPDREGLYQPQHFGDGTRLSIL.